The next 17 T cell receptor beta chains were all read from a single sample in a study of metastatic and nonmetastatic thyroid tumors. TCRdb ran MiXCR on the PCR reads. The table lists 30,000 or so clones, roughly 21% of them singletons. The entire patient cohort was treatment-naive prior to thyroid surgery. Sequencing was performed on blood. These receptors were taken from a female donor with papillary thyroid cancer or a benign thyroid nodule (not recorded which). Some clones in this sample may be carry-over from other donors' samples.

This clone was recorded a few times. This chain links TRBV6-6 with TRBJ2-1; D may be TRBD1 (5 bases). Trimming took 2 bases from V and 6 from J, leaving 8 bases between them. CDR1 and CDR2 from the germline V gene are MNHNY and SVGAGI (reference sequence). This CDR3 contains 13 residues. The CDR3 bases are TGTGCCAGCAGTTACGCACAGGCCAATGAGCAGTTCTTC. Translated: CASSYAQANEQFF.

This clone was found a few times. This chain joins TRBV6-2 or TRBV6-3 and TRBJ2-3; D not certain. V lost 1 base and J 6 bases, leaving 2 bases between the germline ends. This CDR3 is built from 11 residues. Germline V gene lookup returns CDR1 MNHEY and CDR2 SVGEGT. CDR3 sequence: CASSYYDTQYF. The DNA of the CDR3 is TGTGCCAGCAGTTACTACGATACGCAGTATTTT.

This clone occurred many times. This chain joins TRBV5-4 and TRBJ1-2; D unclear. The CDR3 has 13 residues. Germline assignment: CDR1 SGHNT and CDR2 YYREEE (reference sequence). The germline V and J ends were trimmed by 0 bases and 4 bases, with 7 bases remaining between them. The CDR3 region is CASSLAGVYGYTF. The CDR3 DNA reads TGTGCCAGCAGCTTGGCTGGGGTCTATGGCTACACCTTC.

The table lists this clone with a few counts. The genes are TRBV30 and TRBJ1-5; D not resolved. The CDR3 loop spans 14 amino acids. In germline, CDR1 is GTSNPN, CDR2 SVGIG (reference sequence). V was cut by 1 base and J by 3 bases, with 10 bases left in between. CDR3: CAWSGGTDNQPQHF. As DNA, the CDR3 is TGTGCCTGGAGTGGCGGAACAGACAATCAGCCCCAGCATTTT.

This clone was recorded many times. V is TRBV28 and J is TRBJ1-5, with D maybe TRBD1 (5 bases). Germline V gene data show CDR1 as MDHEN and CDR2 as SYDVKM. With 1 base removed from V and 6 bases from J, the gap between germline ends came to 10 bases. CDR3 length: 14 residues. CDR3 nucleotide sequence: TGTGCCAGCAGTTTATCGGTCGGGGGTCAGCCCCAGCATTTT. This translates into CASSLSVGGQPQHF.

This clone was seen repeatedly, ten times or more. This chain links TRBV28 with TRBJ2-1; possibly TRBD1 for D (5 bases). This CDR3 region has 16 residues. Per the germline V gene, CDR1 is MDHEN and CDR2 is SYDVKM. V lost 1 base to trimming and J lost 4 bases, with 14 bases between them. For the CDR3, the DNA is TGTGCCAGCAGTTTATACAGGTTGTCTTCGTACAATGAGCAGTTCTTC. Translation: CASSLYRLSSYNEQFF.

This clone was counted many times. The chain uses TRBV28 and TRBJ1-2; D is perhaps TRBD1 (6 bases). Germline CDR1 and CDR2: MDHEN and SYDVKM. The CDR3 is 14 amino acids. Trimming removed 3 bases from V and 5 bases from J, with 13 bases in between. In DNA form, the CDR3 reads TGTGCCAGCAGTTTTCCCGGACAGACTTATGGCTACACCTTC. Translating it yields CASSFPGQTYGYTF.

This clone ranks as medium-sized. The rearrangement joins TRBV6-1 to TRBJ1-6; 7 nucleotides align to TRBD1. Germline assignment: CDR1 MNHNS and CDR2 SASEGT. After removal of 5 bases from V and 9 bases from J, the junction contained 7 bases not matched to a gene. CDR3 size: 14 residues. The DNA of the CDR3 is TGTGCCAGCAGTCTTACAGGGGATGGTTCACCCCTCCACTTT. Protein sequence: CASSLTGDGSPLHF.

This clone appeared many times. V gene TRBV10-2 combines with J gene TRBJ2-3, with 10 bases aligning to TRBD2. Per germline, CDR1 WSHSY and CDR2 SAAADI. CDR3 length: 16 amino acids. The V and J ends lost 6 bases and 0 bases, in that order; junction bases with no gene match: 6. CDR3 residues: CASSATSGTSTDTQYF. The CDR3 coding sequence is TGCGCCAGCAGCGCCACTAGCGGGACTAGCACAGATACGCAGTATTTT.

This chain uses TRBV7-2 with TRBJ2-3, with unresolved D. Germline values: CDR1 SGHTA, CDR2 FQGNSA. V lost 5 bases and J lost 2, with 11 bases in between. The CDR3 length is 14 residues. DNA for the CDR3: TGTGCCAGCAGCAAGAGCAGAATCACAGATACGCAGTATTTT. Residues: CASSKSRITDTQYF. The whole variable domain, filled in from reference TRBV7-2 and TRBJ2-3, reads GAGVSQSPSNKVTEKGKDVELRCDPISGHTALYWYRQSLGQGLEFLIYFQGNSAPDKSGLPSDRFSAERTGGSVSTLTIQRTQQEDSAVYLCASSKSRITDTQYFGPGTRLTVL.

In its sample, this clone was seen many times. V usage is TRBV7-6 and J usage is TRBJ2-3; 10 nucleotides align to TRBD2. V gave up 1 base and J gave up 5 bases; unmatched junction bases: 9. The germline V gene has CDR1 SGHVS and CDR2 FNYEAQ. This CDR3 has 17 residues. CDR3 residues: CASSLGIPSGSKDTQYF. In nucleotides, the CDR3 is TGTGCCAGCAGCTTAGGTATCCCTAGCGGGAGTAAAGATACGCAGTATTTT.

This clone was detected only a few times. The chain links TRBV6-6 to TRBJ1-5; no firm D call. This CDR3 spans 16 amino acids. CDR1 is MNHNY, CDR2 SVGAGI, per germline (reference sequence). V gave up 2 bases and J gave up 5 bases, with 16 bases separating them. CDR3 nucleotide sequence: TGTGCCAGCAGTTACAAGCCCCCCGGGTTGCATCAGCCCCAGCATTTT. It is translated as CASSYKPPGLHQPQHF.

This chain uses TRBV5-1 with TRBJ2-2, with 12 bases matching TRBD2. V shed 0 bases, J shed 6 bases, and the junction held 0 bases outside the gene matches. CDR1 SGHRS and CDR2 YFSETQ come from the germline V gene. This CDR3 has 15 amino acids. As DNA, the CDR3 is TGCGCCAGCAGCTTGGGACTAGCGGGAGCCGGGGAGCTGTTTTTT. It translates to CASSLGLAGAGELFF.

The gene calls are TRBV6-1 and TRBJ1-6, with D tentatively TRBD1 (6 bases). V was shortened by 4 bases and J by 9 bases, with 19 bases between the two germline ends. The CDR3 covers 16 residues. Germline values: CDR1 MNHNS, CDR2 SASEGT. DNA for the CDR3: TGTGCCAGCAGTGGGGGGGATACAGGGTCGGGTTCACCCCTCCACTTT. Its translation is CASSGGDTGSGSPLHF.

This clone was counted ten times or more. This chain links TRBV28 with TRBJ1-5; 7 positions agree with TRBD1. The V gene end was trimmed by 7 bases and the J gene end by 9 bases; junction bases not matched to a gene: 12. CDR3 length: 14 residues. From germline, CDR1 is MDHEN and CDR2 SYDVKM. CDR3 DNA: TGTGCCAGCAAAACCGGGACAGCGTCTTCGCCCCAGCATTTT. Amino acid sequence: CASKTGTASSPQHF.

Ten or more counts support this clone. The chain recombines TRBV6-2 or TRBV6-3 with TRBJ2-7; D call uncertain. Trimming shortened V by 2 bases and J by 2 bases, and 10 bases separated the two germline ends. This CDR3 has 14 amino acids. Per germline, CDR1 MNHEY and CDR2 SVGEGT. The CDR3 region has the DNA TGTGCCAGCAGTTACCGCGACATCGCCTACGAGCAGTACTTC. This gives the protein CASSYRDIAYEQYF.

This clone was recorded a few times. This chain connects TRBV6-1 to TRBJ1-1; D gene unclear. Trimming shortened V by 7 bases and J by 0 bases, and 9 bases separated the two germline ends. The CDR3 runs to 13 residues. CDR1 and CDR2 (germline): MNHNS, SASEGT. DNA for the CDR3: TGTGCCAGCAACCCGGGAATGAACACTGAAGCTTTCTTT. Protein sequence: CASNPGMNTEAFF.